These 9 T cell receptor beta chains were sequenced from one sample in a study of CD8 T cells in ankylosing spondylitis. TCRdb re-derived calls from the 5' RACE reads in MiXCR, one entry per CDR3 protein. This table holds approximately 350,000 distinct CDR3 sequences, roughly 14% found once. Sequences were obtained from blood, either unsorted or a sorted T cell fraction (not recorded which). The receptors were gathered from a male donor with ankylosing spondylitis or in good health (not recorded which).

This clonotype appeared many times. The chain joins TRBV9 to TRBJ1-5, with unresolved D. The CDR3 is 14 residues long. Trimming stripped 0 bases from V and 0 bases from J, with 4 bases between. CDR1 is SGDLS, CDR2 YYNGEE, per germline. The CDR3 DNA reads TGTGCCAGCAGCGTAGGGGATAGCAATCAGCCCCAGCATTTT. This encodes CASSVGDSNQPQHF.

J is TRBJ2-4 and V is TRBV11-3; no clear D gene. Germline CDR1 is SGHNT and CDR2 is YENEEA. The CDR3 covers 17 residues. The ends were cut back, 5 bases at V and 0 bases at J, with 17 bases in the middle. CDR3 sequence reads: CASSPYGSGLAKNIQYF. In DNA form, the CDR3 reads TGTGCCAGCAGCCCATACGGGTCCGGGTTAGCCAAAAACATTCAGTACTTC. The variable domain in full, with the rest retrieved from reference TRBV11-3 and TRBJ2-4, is EAGVVQSPRYKIIEKKQPVAFWCNPISGHNTLYWYLQNLGQGPELLIRYENEEAVDDSQLPKDRFSAERLKGVDSTLKIQPAELGDSAVYLCASSPYGSGLAKNIQYFGAGTRLSVL.

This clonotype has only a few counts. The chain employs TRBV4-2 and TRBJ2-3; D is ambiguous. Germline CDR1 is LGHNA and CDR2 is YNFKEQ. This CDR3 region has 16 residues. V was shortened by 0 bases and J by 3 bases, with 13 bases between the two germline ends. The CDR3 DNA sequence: TGTGCCAGCAGCCAAGAGGCCCGGAAGGGTACAGATACGCAGTATTTT. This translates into CASSQEARKGTDTQYF.

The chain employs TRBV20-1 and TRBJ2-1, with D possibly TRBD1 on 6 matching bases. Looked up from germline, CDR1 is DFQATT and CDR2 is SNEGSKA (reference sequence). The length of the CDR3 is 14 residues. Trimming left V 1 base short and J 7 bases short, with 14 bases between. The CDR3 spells CSARGGHPINEQFF. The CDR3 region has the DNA TGCAGTGCTAGAGGGGGACACCCTATAAATGAGCAGTTCTTC.

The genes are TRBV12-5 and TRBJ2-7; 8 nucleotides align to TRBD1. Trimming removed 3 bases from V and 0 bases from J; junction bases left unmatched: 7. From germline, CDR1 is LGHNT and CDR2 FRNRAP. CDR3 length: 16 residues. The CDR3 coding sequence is TGTGCTAGTGGTTTCAACCGGGACAGGAGCTCCTACGAGCAGTACTTC. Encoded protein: CASGFNRDRSSYEQYF.

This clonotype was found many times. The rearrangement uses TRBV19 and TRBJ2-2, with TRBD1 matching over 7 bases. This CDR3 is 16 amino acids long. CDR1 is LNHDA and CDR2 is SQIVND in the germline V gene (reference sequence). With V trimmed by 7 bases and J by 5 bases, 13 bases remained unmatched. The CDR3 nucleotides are TGTGCCAGTAAGGCCGGGACAGCAAAGTTTACCGGGGAGCTGTTTTTT. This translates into CASKAGTAKFTGELFF.

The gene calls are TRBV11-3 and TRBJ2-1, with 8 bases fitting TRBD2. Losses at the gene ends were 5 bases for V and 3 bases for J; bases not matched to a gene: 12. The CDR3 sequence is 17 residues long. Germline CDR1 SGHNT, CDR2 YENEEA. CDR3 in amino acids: CASSPGTSPESYNEQFF. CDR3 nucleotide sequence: TGTGCCAGCAGCCCAGGGACTAGTCCGGAGAGCTACAATGAGCAGTTCTTC.

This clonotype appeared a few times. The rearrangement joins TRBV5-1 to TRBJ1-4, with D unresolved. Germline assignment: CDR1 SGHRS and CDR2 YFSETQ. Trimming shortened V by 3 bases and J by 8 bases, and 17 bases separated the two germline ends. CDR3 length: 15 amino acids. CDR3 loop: CASSSPGSQEEKLFF. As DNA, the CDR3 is TGCGCCAGCAGCTCTCCGGGATCGCAAGAGGAAAAACTGTTTTTT. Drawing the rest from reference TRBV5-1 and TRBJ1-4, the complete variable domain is KAGVTQTPRYLIKTRGQQVTLSCSPISGHRSVSWYQQTPGQGLQFLFEYFSETQRNKGNFPGRFSGRQFSNSRSEMNVSTLELGDSALYLCASSSPGSQEEKLFFGSGTQLSVL.

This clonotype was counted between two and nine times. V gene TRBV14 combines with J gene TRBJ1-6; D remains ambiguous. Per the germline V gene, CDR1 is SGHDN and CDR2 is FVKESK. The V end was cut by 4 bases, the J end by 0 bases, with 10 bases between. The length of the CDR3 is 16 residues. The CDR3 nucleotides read TGTGCCAGCAGCCCCAATGGGAGCTCCTATAATTCACCCCTCCACTTT. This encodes CASSPNGSSYNSPLHF.